Shown below are 16 T cell receptor beta chains from a single sample sequenced in a study of vaccination effects on CD4 cells after COVID-19. No antigens are known for them. Under the ViraFEST assay, PBMC were stimulated with viral peptide pools so that antigen-specific CD4+ T cells expanded. Sequencing was performed afterwards. When nine to ten days of culture had elapsed, CD4+ T cells were isolated. Two-dose BNT162b2 or mRNA-1273 vaccination was given to participants. Assay: immunoSEQ multiplex PCR; the TCRdb copy retains only in-frame clones and omits some. The sample records tens of thousands of clones, 60% to 85% being singletons. The input for sequencing was CD4+ T cells from PBMCs cultured with HCoV-OC43 spike peptides, taken after COVID-19 vaccination. Described subset: HCoV-OC43 spike overlapping peptide pool stimulation. Receptors originate from a human donor who received a COVID-19 vaccine.

This chain joins TRBV6-2 or TRBV6-3 and TRBJ2-1; 9 bases are shared with TRBD2. The CDR3 sequence is 16 residues long. Unmatched junction bases numbered 10, after V lost 0 bases and J lost 10 bases. Germline CDR1 is MNHEY and CDR2 is SVGEGT. The CDR3 region is CASSYSRGGGPKEQFF. CDR3 DNA sequence: TGTGCCAGCAGTTACTCGCGCGGGGGGGGACCAAAGGAGCAGTTCTTC.

The rearrangement links TRBV27 to TRBJ1-5, with 9 bases matching TRBD1. The CDR3 is 16 residues long. V shed 4 bases and J 1 base; nucleotides not matched to a gene: 5. The germline V gene has CDR1 MNHEY and CDR2 SMNVEV (reference sequence). The DNA for the CDR3 is TGTGCCAGCAGTTCCGGGACAGGGTTCAGCAATCAGCCCCAGCATTTT. Amino acid sequence: CASSSGTGFSNQPQHF.

The chain couples TRBV5-6 to TRBJ1-2, with D hard to call. Trimming pared 6 bases from V and 7 bases from J, leaving 16 bases between. The CDR3 has 13 amino acids. Per germline, CDR1 SGHDT and CDR2 YYEEEE. The CDR3 region has the DNA TGTGCCAGCACACCGGGAAAAGTATTTGGCTACACCTTC. Protein sequence: CASTPGKVFGYTF.

Regarding this clone: The junction does not match germline at one end; this may be a read error. CDR3 coding DNA: TGTGCCAGCAGCATAGCCGGGACAGGGGGTTTAGATACGCAGTATTTT. Protein: CASSIAGTGGLDTQYF. V is TRBV7-2 and J is TRBJ2-3; TRBD1 agrees at 11 bases. The CDR3 covers 16 residues. Per germline, CDR1 SGHTA and CDR2 FQGNSA.

About this clone itself: Other DNA sequences in this sample translate to the same CDR3. The V and J genes are TRBV6-5 and TRBJ1-1; 7 bases agree with TRBD1. Germline V CDR1 and CDR2: MNHEY, SVGAGI. The CDR3 totals 15 residues. The ends lost 0 bases at V and 1 base at J; junction bases unmatched: 2. DNA for the CDR3: TGTGCCAGCAGTTACTCGAGACAGGGGAACACTGAAGCTTTCTTT. As protein: CASSYSRQGNTEAFF.

J is TRBJ2-2 and V is TRBV24-1; TRBD2 might be the D (5 bases). The CDR3 is 16 amino acids. Germline V lookup: CDR1 KGHDR, CDR2 SFDVKD. The V gene lost 2 bases and the J gene lost 3 bases, with 12 bases spanning the gap. The CDR3 DNA reads TGTGCCACCAGTGATTCTGGGAGAATTTACACCGGGGAGCTGTTTTTT. Its translation is CATSDSGRIYTGELFF.

The CDR3 spells CASRGVAGELFF. CDR3 coding DNA: TGTGCCAGTAGGGGGGTTGCCGGGGAGCTGTTTTTT. This rearrangement joins TRBV19 to TRBJ2-2; the D call may be TRBD1 or TRBD2 (5 bases each). This CDR3 spans 12 amino acids. Trimming cost V 6 bases and J 6 bases, with 8 bases left between them. The V gene's germline CDR1 is LNHDA and CDR2 SQIVND (reference sequence).

V and J are TRBV5-1 and TRBJ1-3, with TRBD1 as a possible D gene (5 bases). The V end lost 5 bases, the J end lost 8 bases, and 11 bases lay between the germline ends. The germline CDR1 and CDR2 sequences are SGHRS and YFSETQ. The CDR3 has 12 amino acids. The CDR3 is CASRGEGDTIYF. As DNA, the CDR3 is TGCGCCAGCAGGGGGGAAGGGGACACCATATATTTT.

The genes are TRBV30 and TRBJ1-3, with 7 bases that match TRBD1. Germline loops: CDR1 GTSNPN, CDR2 SVGIG (reference sequence). The ends lost 8 bases at V and 4 bases at J; junction bases unmatched: 14. This CDR3 is 15 amino acids long. This chain's CDR3 is CAADRTGDGGNTIYF. The DNA of the CDR3 is TGTGCCGCCGATCGGACAGGAGATGGGGGAAACACCATATATTTT. Together with reference TRBV30 and TRBJ1-3, the CDR3 gives the full variable domain: SQTIHQWPATLVQPVGSPLSLECTVEGTSNPNLYWYRQAAGRGLQLLFYSVGIGQISSEVPQNLSASRPQDRQFILSSKKLLLSDSGFYLCAADRTGDGGNTIYFGEGSWLTVV.

The chain joins TRBV5-1 to TRBJ1-1; the match to TRBD1 covers 8 bases. Germline assignment: CDR1 SGHRS and CDR2 YFSETQ. V dropped 0 bases and J dropped 1; count of bases not matched to a gene: 5. This CDR3 comprises 16 residues. The CDR3 protein is CASSLAGDRQNTEAFF. The CDR3 nucleotides read TGCGCCAGCAGCTTGGCCGGGGACAGGCAGAACACTGAAGCTTTCTTT. Drawing the rest from reference TRBV5-1 and TRBJ1-1, the complete variable domain is KAGVTQTPRYLIKTRGQQVTLSCSPISGHRSVSWYQQTPGQGLQFLFEYFSETQRNKGNFPGRFSGRQFSNSRSEMNVSTLELGDSALYLCASSLAGDRQNTEAFFGQGTRLTVV.

The chain uses TRBV5-6 and TRBJ2-3, with TRBD2 matching 8 bases. Germline CDR1 and CDR2: SGHDT and YYEEEE. J lost 0 bases, V lost 5 bases, and 5 bases had no gene match. This CDR3 has 15 residues. The CDR3 here is CASRKSGGSTDTQYF. DNA for the CDR3: TGTGCCAGCAGGAAAAGCGGGGGTAGCACAGATACGCAGTATTTT.

The rearrangement uses TRBV2 and TRBJ1-1; 8 bases agree with TRBD1. CDR3 length equals 12 residues. V lost 6 bases, J lost 7 bases, and 4 bases stayed unmatched. Germline values: CDR1 SNHLY, CDR2 FYNNEI. The CDR3 reads CASRIDRGEAFF. The DNA of the CDR3 is TGTGCCAGCAGGATCGACAGGGGTGAAGCTTTCTTT.

V and J are TRBV15 and TRBJ1-1; no definite D call. Trimming took off 0 bases at V and 3 bases at J, with 11 bases between the two ends. Germline loops: CDR1 LNHNV, CDR2 YYDKDF (reference sequence). The CDR3 has 15 amino acids. The CDR3 loop is CATSRDLGRDTEAFF. The CDR3 DNA reads as TGTGCCACCAGCAGAGATCTGGGGAGGGACACTGAAGCTTTCTTT.

The chain carries TRBV4-3 and TRBJ2-1; 9 nucleotides line up with TRBD1. Trimming at V came to 0 bases and at J to 3 bases, leaving 6 bases not matched to a gene. This CDR3 region has 17 residues. The germline V gene encodes CDR1 LGHNA and CDR2 YSLEER. The CDR3 nucleotides are TGCGCCAGCAGCCAAGAGCTGGGACAGGGATTCTACAATGAGCAGTTCTTC. This gives the protein CASSQELGQGFYNEQFF.

This clone was seen a few times. The chain links TRBV6-5 to TRBJ2-5; D perhaps matches TRBD2 (7 bases). Germline assignment: CDR1 MNHEY and CDR2 SVGAGI. This CDR3 comprises 15 residues. V lost 4 bases, J lost 2 bases, and 14 bases lay in between. Written as DNA, the CDR3 is TGTGCCAGCAGTTGGGCGGGGGCCCAACAAGAGACCCAGTACTTC. Translation gives CASSWAGAQQETQYF.

This clone has more than one count but fewer than ten. This chain joins TRBV6-2 or TRBV6-3 and TRBJ2-1; D gene uncertain. Germline lookup yields CDR1 MNHEY and CDR2 SVGEGT. The V and J ends lost 5 bases and 4 bases respectively, with 6 bases between them. The CDR3 length is 12 residues. CDR3 coding DNA: TGTGCCAGCAGTGGGCGGTACAATGAGCAGTTCTTC. This codes for CASSGRYNEQFF.